These 28 T cell receptor beta chains were all obtained from the same sample, sequenced in a study of CD8+CD57+ T cells in acquired aplastic anemia. An expansion of CD8+CD57+ cells by flow cytometry had been shown in patients chosen for sequencing. The template used for profiling TCR beta VDJ and CDR3 was genomic DNA. Each CDR3 protein is one row after TCRdb ran MiXCR on the reads. The data hold about 200,000 distinct CDR3 sequences, with 65% observed a single time. Sequenced material: sorted CD4+, CD8+, or CD8+CD57+ T cells (not recorded which) from PBMCs. The receptors originated from a human donor with aplastic anemia.

The rearrangement joins TRBV7-2 to TRBJ1-2, with TRBD1 matching over 7 bases. This CDR3 is 15 amino acids long. CDR1 is SGHTA and CDR2 is FQGNSA in the germline V gene. V was clipped by 5 bases and J by 11 bases; unmatched bases: 17. CDR3 sequence: CASSLGQADSSGYTF. CDR3 DNA sequence: TGTGCCAGCAGCCTTGGACAGGCGGACTCTAGTGGATACACCTTC.

The chain is built from TRBV20-1 and TRBJ1-6; D remains ambiguous. Trimming took off 1 base at V and 4 bases at J, with 14 bases between the two ends. The length of the CDR3 is 16 residues. Per germline, CDR1 DFQATT and CDR2 SNEGSKA (reference sequence). CDR3 nucleotide sequence: TGCAGTGCTAGAGGGCCCCCGCCAATATATAATTCACCCCTCCACTTT. Its protein is CSARGPPPIYNSPLHF.

This chain links TRBV24-1 with TRBJ2-2; D remains unclear. This CDR3 comprises 12 residues. V lost 4 bases and J 9 bases, leaving 8 bases between the germline ends. Germline V gives CDR1 KGHDR, CDR2 SFDVKD. The CDR3 DNA is TGTGCCACCAGTGACAGGTTGAGGGAGCTGTTTTTT. Protein sequence: CATSDRLRELFF.

This clonotype came up many times. Written as DNA, the CDR3 is TGTGCCAGCAGCCCCTCCCTCGGCAGGGGATACGAGCAGTACTTC. Encoded protein: CASSPSLGRGYEQYF. The rearrangement joins TRBV7-8 to TRBJ2-7, with D tentatively TRBD1 (6 bases). Between the trimmed V and J ends, which lost 5 bases and 4 bases, there was a span of 18 bases. CDR1 and CDR2 (germline): SGHVS, FQNEAQ. CDR3 length: 15 residues.

This clonotype showed up just once. The V gene is TRBV7-8, the J gene TRBJ1-5; no clear D. V dropped 1 base and J dropped 2 bases, with 24 bases sitting between them. CDR1 is SGHVS, CDR2 FQNEAQ, per germline. The CDR3 runs 20 residues. The CDR3 DNA reads TGTGCCAGCAGCTTAGGACTGTGGCCGGGGAACCCCGGGGGCAATCAGCCCCAGCATTTT. Translation gives CASSLGLWPGNPGGNQPQHF.

The chain couples TRBV9 to TRBJ2-1, with TRBD2 matching over 11 bases. Germline V CDR1 and CDR2: SGDLS, YYNGEE. With V trimmed by 0 bases and J by 6 bases, 5 bases remained unmatched. CDR3 length: 16 amino acids. The CDR3 here is CASSVGIAGGGNEQFF. As DNA, the CDR3 is TGTGCCAGCAGCGTAGGAATAGCGGGGGGGGGCAATGAGCAGTTCTTC.

As DNA, the CDR3 is TGTGCCAGCACCTACGACGGCTACGAGCAGTACTTC. Translation gives CASTYDGYEQYF. The chain has TRBV7-3 and TRBJ2-7; D gene unclear. Trimming shortened V by 7 bases and J by 3 bases, and 10 bases separated the two germline ends. Germline assignment: CDR1 SGHTA and CDR2 FQGTGA. The CDR3 length is 12 residues.

V is TRBV10-3 and J is TRBJ2-1, with D perhaps TRBD2 (6 bases). V was trimmed by 0 bases and J by 6 bases, leaving 9 bases between them. CDR1 and CDR2 (germline): ENHRY, SYGVKD. This CDR3 comprises 14 residues. CDR3 in DNA: TGTGCCATCAGTGAGTCGGGGGGAGTCAATGAGCAGTTCTTC. Translating it yields CAISESGGVNEQFF.

This clonotype appeared many times. The chain recombines TRBV12-3 or TRBV12-4 with TRBJ2-5; D gene ambiguous. V shed 3 bases and J shed 5 bases, with 13 bases lying between them. The CDR3 is made up of 14 amino acids. The CDR3 DNA follows: TGTGCCAGCAGTTTGGTAGTGGCGTTGGAGACCCAGTACTTC. Residues: CASSLVVALETQYF.

The chain combines TRBV24-1 with TRBJ1-2; 10 bases agree with TRBD1. The CDR3 is 14 amino acids. Germline V CDR1 and CDR2: KGHDR, SFDVKD. Germline trimming cut 5 bases from V and 8 bases from J; bases unmatched to any gene: 7. The CDR3 reads CATSVGQGLGGYTF. DNA of the CDR3: TGTGCCACCAGTGTGGGACAGGGGTTGGGCGGCTACACCTTC.

This clonotype was counted a single time. The rearrangement links TRBV12-3 or TRBV12-4 to TRBJ1-2; D is perhaps TRBD1 (6 bases). With 6 bases removed from V and 4 bases from J, the gap between germline ends came to 15 bases. The CDR3 is 14 amino acids. In DNA, the CDR3 is TGTGCCAGCAGCGCAGGGGTAGACGTCTATGGCTACACCTTC. As protein: CASSAGVDVYGYTF.

About this clonotype itself: Germline is not matched at one junction end, which may reflect a read error. This chain uses TRBV19 with TRBJ1-4; D gene unclear. The germline V gene has CDR1 LNHDA and CDR2 SQIVND (reference sequence). This CDR3 has 14 amino acids. The CDR3 bases are TGTGCCAGTAGTATTCTCCCAACTAATGAGAAACTGTTTTTT. It yields the protein CASSILPTNEKLFF. The entire variable domain, with the rest obtained from reference TRBV19 and TRBJ1-4, is as follows: DGGITQSPKYLFRKEGQNVTLSCEQNLNHDAMYWYRQDPGQGLRLIYYSQIVNDFQKGDIAEGYSVSREKKESFPLTVTSAQKNPTAFYLCASSILPTNEKLFFGSGTQLSVL.

V is TRBV10-3 and J is TRBJ1-1, with D possibly matching TRBD1 (6 bases). Looked up from germline, CDR1 is ENHRY and CDR2 is SYGVKD. Trimming took 8 bases from V and 4 from J, leaving 14 bases between them. The CDR3 is made up of 13 amino acids. The CDR3 DNA is TGTGCCATCCTAGGGGGGCCCGGCACTGAAGCTTTCTTT. This translates into CAILGGPGTEAFF.

The chain uses TRBV29-1 and TRBJ2-7; possibly TRBD2 for D (7 bases). V was trimmed by 5 bases and J by 3 bases, leaving 8 bases between them. This CDR3 has 11 amino acids. Germline CDR1 reads SQVTM; CDR2 reads ANQGSEA. CDR3 sequence (DNA): TGCAGCGTTAGGGGGGGCTACGAGCAGTACTTC. Amino acid sequence: CSVRGGYEQYF.

Note on this clonotype: The junction differs from germline at one of its ends, possibly a read error. The chain couples TRBV2 to TRBJ2-3; 11 bases map to TRBD1. Germline-derived CDR1 and CDR2 are SNHLY and FYNNEI. The CDR3 has 17 amino acids. CDR3 in DNA: TGTGCCAGCGGGATCCCGGACAGGGGGCTTAGCACAGATACGCAGTATTTC. Translated: CASGIPDRGLSTDTQYF.

The rearrangement joins TRBV11-3 to TRBJ2-2, with 11 bases identical to TRBD1. The germline gives CDR1 SGHNT, CDR2 YENEEA. The junction had 9 bases not matched to a gene; V was cut back by 3 bases and J by 6 bases. The CDR3 has 17 amino acids. For the CDR3, the DNA is TGTGCCAGCAGCTTCGGAGAGGACAGGGGGCGATCCGGGGAGCTGTTTTTT. This sequence encodes CASSFGEDRGRSGELFF.

The J gene is TRBJ2-7, the V gene TRBV20-1; D gene unclear. Trimming stripped 5 bases from V and 4 bases from J, with 12 bases between. Germline V lookup: CDR1 DFQATT, CDR2 SNEGSKA (reference sequence). CDR3 length: 12 residues. This CDR3 is CSALTRPYEQYF. Here the CDR3 DNA reads TGCAGTGCTTTAACGCGCCCTTACGAGCAGTACTTC.

The V call is TRBV2, the J call TRBJ2-5; 10 bases fit TRBD2. Germline V gene sequence: CDR1 SNHLY, CDR2 FYNNEI. The CDR3 loop spans 16 amino acids. V lost 8 bases, J lost 2 bases, and 11 bases stayed unmatched. The CDR3 protein is CASGTGVAGGQETQYF. CDR3 DNA: TGTGCCAGCGGGACTGGGGTAGCGGGGGGACAAGAGACCCAGTACTTC. The full variable domain, in which reference TRBV2 and TRBJ2-5 provide the parts outside the CDR3, is EPEVTQTPSHQVTQMGQEVILRCVPISNHLYFYWYRQILGQKVEFLVSFYNNEISEKSEIFDDQFSVERPDGSNFTLKIRSTKLEDSAMYFCASGTGVAGGQETQYFGPGTRLLVL.

J is TRBJ2-7 and V is TRBV7-9; possibly TRBD1 or TRBD2 for D (5 bases each). The CDR3 is made up of 14 amino acids. CDR1 SEHNR and CDR2 FQNEAQ come from the germline V gene (reference sequence). The germline V and J ends were trimmed by 5 bases and 8 bases, with 19 bases remaining between them. CDR3: CASSPRDPLQKQYF. In nucleotides, the CDR3 is TGTGCCAGCAGCCCCCGGGACCCACTCCAAAAGCAGTACTTC.

The chain employs TRBV20-1 and TRBJ1-3; D is uncertain. Trimming left V 6 bases short and J 3 bases short, with 12 bases between. The CDR3 contains 13 residues. Germline V gene sequence: CDR1 DFQATT, CDR2 SNEGSKA (reference sequence). The CDR3 coding sequence is TGCAGTGCCCAGCCCCTTGATGGAAACACCATATATTTT. This sequence encodes CSAQPLDGNTIYF.

The chain carries TRBV19 and TRBJ2-7, with D possibly being TRBD1 (6 bases). Germline-derived CDR1 and CDR2 are LNHDA and SQIVND (reference sequence). Between the trimmed V and J ends, which lost 1 base and 7 bases, there was a span of 11 bases. The CDR3 runs 13 residues. CDR3 bases: TGTGCCAGTAGTATAGTTCCAGGGGTGGAGCAGTACTTC. Translating gives CASSIVPGVEQYF.

The rearrangement joins TRBV10-3 to TRBJ1-2; no reliable D call. The V and J ends lost 7 bases and 3 bases respectively, with 6 bases between them. The V gene's germline CDR1 is ENHRY and CDR2 SYGVKD. The CDR3 consists of 11 residues. In DNA, the CDR3 is TGTGCCATCATTAACGACTATGGCTACACCTTC. Translated, it gives CAIINDYGYTF.

This clonotype rates as medium-sized. The chain is built from TRBV24-1 and TRBJ2-5; D is unclear. The CDR3 extends over 17 amino acids. Trimming removed 3 bases at V and 5 bases at J, with 21 bases between. Germline V CDR1 and CDR2: KGHDR, SFDVKD. CDR3 protein: CATSDPRRENDIETQYF. As DNA, the CDR3 is TGTGCCACCAGTGATCCCCGTAGGGAAAACGATATTGAGACCCAGTACTTC.

This clonotype was recorded many times. The J gene is TRBJ2-7, the V gene TRBV6-5; 9 bases match TRBD1. CDR1 MNHEY and CDR2 SVGAGI come from the germline V gene. This CDR3 spans 15 amino acids. J lost 7 bases, V lost 5 bases, and 12 bases had no gene match. The CDR3 loop is CASSAWTGASEEQYF. In DNA, the CDR3 is TGTGCCAGCAGTGCCTGGACAGGGGCTTCAGAGGAGCAGTACTTC.

CDR3 in amino acids: CASSPRAGTGANVLTF. The DNA for the CDR3 is TGTGCCAGCAGCCCGAGGGCAGGGACCGGGGCCAACGTCCTGACTTTC. The chain is built from TRBV7-2 and TRBJ2-6; either TRBD1 or TRBD2 may supply D (5 bases each). The CDR3 length is 16 residues. V was trimmed by 5 bases and J by 4 bases, leaving 15 bases between them. The germline V gene encodes CDR1 SGHTA and CDR2 FQGNSA.

V is TRBV24-1 and J is TRBJ1-3; D not certain. Germline V gene data show CDR1 as KGHDR and CDR2 as SFDVKD. V lost 3 bases and J lost 0, with 11 bases in between. The CDR3 spans 16 residues. CDR3 nucleotides: TGTGCCACCAGTGATGCCACAGCGAGCTCTGGAAACACCATATATTTT. This encodes CATSDATASSGNTIYF.

The rearrangement uses TRBV5-1 and TRBJ2-6; no reliable D call. The germline gives CDR1 SGHRS, CDR2 YFSETQ. Trimming shortened V by 5 bases and J by 0 bases, and 6 bases separated the two germline ends. The CDR3 extends over 14 amino acids. The CDR3 is CASSFSSGANVLTF. CDR3 bases: TGCGCCAGCAGTTTCAGCTCTGGGGCCAACGTCCTGACTTTC.

This rearrangement joins TRBV14 to TRBJ2-7; D is uncertain. This CDR3 has 15 amino acids. Germline V gives CDR1 SGHDN, CDR2 FVKESK. V shed 1 base and J shed 12 bases, with 22 bases lying between them. The CDR3, as DNA: TGTGCCAGCAGCCAAGGACCGGTGTCAAAATACTCTACGTACTTC. This gives the protein CASSQGPVSKYSTYF. The entire variable domain, with the rest obtained from reference TRBV14 and TRBJ2-7, is as follows: EAGVTQFPSHSVIEKGQTVTLRCDPISGHDNLYWYRRVMGKEIKFLLHFVKESKQDESGMPNNRFLAERTGGTYSTLKVQPAELEDSGVYFCASSQGPVSKYSTYFGPGTRLTVT.